The 22 T cell receptor beta chains presented below share a single source sample, sequenced in a study of cytomegalovirus exposure and HLA in healthy donors. The data were produced by immunoSEQ multiplex PCR, yet TCRdb's version contains in-frame clones alone and is incomplete. The repertoire holds about 160,000 clones, with 90% to 97% as singletons. The specimen sequenced was PBMCs. Source of these receptors: a woman aged 18-30 years in good health and CMV-seronegative.

V is TRBV7-3 and J is TRBJ2-3, with D tentatively TRBD2 (6 bases). Trimming left V 0 bases short and J 5 bases short, with 21 bases between. Germline V gene lookup returns CDR1 SGHTA and CDR2 FQGTGA. The CDR3 is 18 amino acids. Here the CDR3 reads CASSLTALAGSLQDTQYF. The CDR3 DNA reads TGTGCCAGCAGCTTAACGGCCCTGGCGGGGTCACTACAAGATACGCAGTATTTT.

This sequence joins TRBV5-3 and TRBJ1-2; 10 bases are shared with TRBD1. TRBV5-3 is classed as an ORF, of uncertain function. The J segment lost 5 bases and the V segment lost 4 bases, leaving 11 bases of the junction unmatched. This CDR3 spans 16 amino acids. The CDR3 here is CARSDHKGQGIYGYTF. The CDR3 DNA is TGTGCCAGAAGCGACCACAAGGGACAGGGGATATATGGCTACACCTTC.

V usage is TRBV2 and J usage is TRBJ2-5; 10 positions match TRBD2. The ends lost 6 bases at V and 2 bases at J; junction bases unmatched: 9. CDR3 size: 16 residues. Germline V CDR1 and CDR2: SNHLY, FYNNEI. The CDR3 loop reads CASRLSLSGGQETQYF. DNA of the CDR3: TGTGCCAGCAGACTTTCTCTTAGCGGGGGGCAAGAGACCCAGTACTTC.

This clone is a singleton in its sample. The CDR3 region is CATSRQPPGSYGYTF. CDR3 sequence (DNA): TGTGCCACCAGCAGACAGCCGCCCGGGAGCTATGGCTACACCTTC. J is TRBJ1-2 and V is TRBV15; unclear D gene. Per germline, CDR1 LNHNV and CDR2 YYDKDF (reference sequence). The CDR3 is made up of 15 amino acids. Trimming left V 2 bases short and J 4 bases short, with 14 bases between.

This clone was seen once. The chain uses TRBV14 and TRBJ1-4; D remains ambiguous. The germline V gene has CDR1 SGHDN and CDR2 FVKESK. The CDR3 totals 14 residues. The V end was cut by 0 bases, the J end by 8 bases, with 10 bases between. CDR3 loop: CASSQDRGGEKLFF. The CDR3 nucleotides are TGTGCCAGCAGCCAAGACCGAGGTGGGGAAAAACTGTTTTTT.

This clone was seen just once. This chain connects TRBV7-9 to TRBJ2-2; weak D call: TRBD1 (5 bases). Germline values: CDR1 SEHNR, CDR2 FQNEAQ (reference sequence). Trimming took off 4 bases at V and 6 bases at J, with 12 bases between the two ends. The CDR3 totals 14 residues. The CDR3 DNA is TGTGCCAGCAGCTCAAAACAGGTCGCCGGGGAGCTGTTTTTT. This gives the protein CASSSKQVAGELFF.

This chain uses TRBV6-5 with TRBJ2-3, with D possibly being TRBD2 (6 bases). CDR3 length: 15 amino acids. The V end lost 6 bases, the J end lost 0 bases, and 13 bases lay between the germline ends. Per germline, CDR1 MNHEY and CDR2 SVGAGI. The CDR3 DNA reads TGTGCCAGCAGACTGCGGGGTACTAGCACAGATACGCAGTATTTT. Encoded protein: CASRLRGTSTDTQYF.

The CDR3 DNA sequence: TGCGCCAGCAGCTTGGTACTTTCGCCCACAGATACGCAGTATTTT. Its protein is CASSLVLSPTDTQYF. V usage is TRBV5-1 and J usage is TRBJ2-3; D is undetermined. The CDR3 runs 15 residues. Germline CDR1 is SGHRS and CDR2 is YFSETQ. The V and J ends lost 0 bases and 2 bases respectively, with 10 bases between them.

The gene calls are TRBV10-3 and TRBJ2-7, with 10 bases identical to TRBD1. The CDR3 contains 15 residues. The germline V gene has CDR1 ENHRY and CDR2 SYGVKD. The trim removed 6 bases at V and 4 bases at J, leaving 9 bases unmatched. CDR3 region: CAISSGKDRGYEQYF. The CDR3 bases are TGTGCCATCAGCTCTGGGAAGGACAGGGGGTACGAGCAGTACTTC.

The V call is TRBV5-1, the J call TRBJ1-2; TRBD1 is a possible D gene (5 bases). The ends were cut back, 4 bases at V and 8 bases at J, with 15 bases in the middle. The CDR3 has 13 amino acids. Germline CDR1 and CDR2: SGHRS and YFSETQ. CDR3 protein: CASSLDGTLGYTF. The CDR3 coding sequence is TGCGCCAGCAGCCTCGATGGGACTTTGGGCTACACCTTC. The variable domain in full, with the rest retrieved from reference TRBV5-1 and TRBJ1-2, is KAGVTQTPRYLIKTRGQQVTLSCSPISGHRSVSWYQQTPGQGLQFLFEYFSETQRNKGNFPGRFSGRQFSNSRSEMNVSTLELGDSALYLCASSLDGTLGYTFGSGTRLTVV.

The genes are TRBV9 and TRBJ2-6; 12 bases line up with TRBD2. The CDR3 is made up of 19 amino acids. Germline V lookup: CDR1 SGDLS, CDR2 YYNGEE. The junction had 8 bases not matched to a gene; V was cut back by 0 bases and J by 4 bases. CDR3 region: CASSVAEASGGVGANVLTF. The CDR3 coding sequence is TGTGCCAGCAGCGTAGCCGAAGCTAGCGGGGGGGTCGGGGCCAACGTCCTGACTTTC.

This rearrangement joins TRBV6-5 to TRBJ2-7; D not certain. This CDR3 comprises 15 residues. In germline, CDR1 is MNHEY, CDR2 SVGAGI. Deletions cut 3 bases from V and 6 bases from J, with 18 bases between. As DNA, the CDR3 is TGTGCCAGCAGTTATAACGCAGGCGTCCTACGCGAGCAGTACTTC. It is translated as CASSYNAGVLREQYF.

The count of this clone is one. The rearrangement links TRBV29-1 to TRBJ2-5; D may be TRBD2 (7 bases). The CDR3 extends over 14 amino acids. V shed 3 bases and J shed 5 bases, with 16 bases lying between them. Germline assignment: CDR1 SQVTM and CDR2 ANQGSEA. Here the CDR3 reads CSVESRGARETQYF. The CDR3 DNA is TGCAGCGTTGAGAGTCGGGGGGCCAGGGAGACCCAGTACTTC.

V is TRBV4-3 and J is TRBJ1-2; 8 bases agree with TRBD1. Looked up from germline, CDR1 is LGHNA and CDR2 is YSLEER. The CDR3 totals 16 residues. V gave up 0 bases and J gave up 4 bases; unmatched junction bases: 7. CDR3 protein: CASSQDSAGGVYGYTF. As DNA, the CDR3 is TGCGCCAGCAGCCAAGATTCGGCAGGGGGCGTCTATGGCTACACCTTC.

The chain uses TRBV11-2 and TRBJ1-2; 7 nucleotides match TRBD1. CDR1 is SGHAT, CDR2 FQNNGV, per germline. V shed 5 bases and J 9 bases; nucleotides not matched to a gene: 9. The CDR3 covers 13 residues. The CDR3: CASSRRDSPRYTF. The CDR3 DNA reads TGTGCCAGCAGCCGCCGGGACAGCCCGCGCTACACCTTC.

This rearrangement joins TRBV4-1 to TRBJ2-1, with no clear D. Germline V gene lookup returns CDR1 MGHRA and CDR2 YSYEKL. The V end was cut by 1 base, the J end by 12 bases, with 16 bases between. This CDR3 spans 14 amino acids. This CDR3 is CASSQGSPYIGQFF. CDR3 bases: TGCGCCAGCAGCCAAGGTAGCCCTTACATAGGGCAGTTCTTC.

This clone was picked up one time. The J gene is TRBJ1-1, the V gene TRBV9; D ambiguous. Germline values: CDR1 SGDLS, CDR2 YYNGEE. Trimming pared 3 bases from V and 1 base from J, leaving 7 bases between. The CDR3 loop spans 13 amino acids. This chain's CDR3 is CASSGEGNTEAFF. The CDR3 coding sequence is TGTGCCAGCAGCGGGGAGGGGAACACTGAAGCTTTCTTT.

V gene TRBV7-3 combines with J gene TRBJ2-1; 7 bases line up with TRBD2. The CDR3 covers 16 residues. The ends lost 1 base at V and 2 bases at J; junction bases unmatched: 5. Germline V gene lookup returns CDR1 SGHTA and CDR2 FQGTGA. CDR3 nucleotide sequence: TGTGCCAGCAGCTTAATAGCGGGTAAGACCTACAATGAGCAGTTCTTC. Translated: CASSLIAGKTYNEQFF.

V is TRBV6-5 and J is TRBJ2-3, with 9 bases lining up with TRBD2. V trimming: 7 bases; J trimming: 0 bases; junction bases outside the gene matches: 5. CDR3 length equals 15 residues. Germline assignment: CDR1 MNHEY and CDR2 SVGAGI. CDR3 residues: CASNRAGGSTDTQYF. For the CDR3, the DNA is TGTGCCAGCAACCGAGCGGGGGGCAGCACAGATACGCAGTATTTT.

This clone was found many times. The V call is TRBV15, the J call TRBJ1-2; D gene unclear. Trimming removed 0 bases from V and 1 base from J, with 12 bases in between. Germline V gene sequence: CDR1 LNHNV, CDR2 YYDKDF (reference sequence). CDR3 length: 16 amino acids. CDR3 region: CATSRDLSSLNYGYTF. The CDR3, as DNA: TGTGCCACCAGCAGAGATCTAAGCTCTCTTAACTATGGCTACACCTTC.

V usage is TRBV7-2 and J usage is TRBJ1-6, with D uncertain. The germline V and J ends were trimmed by 2 bases and 4 bases, with 6 bases remaining between them. Germline CDR1 and CDR2: SGHTA and FQGNSA. The CDR3 loop spans 14 amino acids. CDR3 sequence: CASSLRGYNSPLHF. The CDR3 DNA sequence: TGTGCCAGCAGCTTACGGGGATATAATTCACCCCTCCACTTT.

The V gene is TRBV20-1, the J gene TRBJ2-7; D may be TRBD2 (5 bases). The germline gives CDR1 DFQATT, CDR2 SNEGSKA (reference sequence). V lost 5 bases and J lost 3, with 8 bases in between. The CDR3 sequence is 11 residues long. CDR3 sequence reads: CSARGDYEQYF. CDR3 coding DNA: TGCAGTGCTCGGGGAGACTACGAGCAGTACTTC.